This T cell receptor (beta chain) came from a study of blood T cell repertoires in COVID-19. The wider study: PBMCs, B-cell-depleted T cells, or T cells provided the cDNA or gDNA that made up the material.

Under the authors' procedure: Amplification with reference gene primers provided the estimates of nucleated cell counts. Generated by immunoSEQ multiplex PCR, the TCRdb table keeps only in-frame clones and is missing some. That table furnishes V, J and clone size, whereas the DNA furnished D and trimming. The repertoire consists of approximately 450,000 clones, with 80% to 90% occurring once and the leading ten covering roughly 1.1%. Participants came from some 26 US areas, aged about 18 to 95 years. Clinical histories supplied by participants themselves formed the basis of cohort assignment. This clonotype originated in a man aged 25 to 40 who had recovered from COVID-19. Input material: PBMCs or T cells enriched from blood (not recorded which).

The CDR3 coding sequence is TGTGCCAGCAGCGCCCACGAGTTTATAGCGGGAGCGGTTGCGGAGACCCAGTACTTC. Translating it yields CASSAHEFIAGAVAETQYF. V usage is TRBV9 and J usage is TRBJ2-5; 9 nucleotides line up with TRBD2. CDR1 is SGDLS and CDR2 is YYNGEE in the germline V gene. This CDR3 contains 19 residues. The V gene end was trimmed by 3 bases and the J gene end by 5 bases; junction bases not matched to a gene: 20. Drawing the rest from reference TRBV9 and TRBJ2-5, the complete variable domain is DSGVTQTPKHLITATGQRVTLRCSPRSGDLSVYWYQQSLDQGLQFLIQYYNGEERAKGNILERFSAQQFPDLHSELNLSSLELGDSALYFCASSAHEFIAGAVAETQYFGPGTRLLVL.